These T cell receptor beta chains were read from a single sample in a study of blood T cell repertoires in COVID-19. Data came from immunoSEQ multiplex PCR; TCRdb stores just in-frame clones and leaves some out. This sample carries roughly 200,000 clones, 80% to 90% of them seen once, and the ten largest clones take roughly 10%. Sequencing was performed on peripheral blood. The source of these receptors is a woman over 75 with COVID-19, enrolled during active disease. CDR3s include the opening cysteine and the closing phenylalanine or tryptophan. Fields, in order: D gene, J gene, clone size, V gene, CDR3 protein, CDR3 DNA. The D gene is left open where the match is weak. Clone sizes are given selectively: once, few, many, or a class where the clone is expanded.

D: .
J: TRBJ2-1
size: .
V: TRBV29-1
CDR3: CSVVRGSEQFF
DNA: TGCAGCGTTGTCCGGGGGAGTGAGCAGTTCTTC

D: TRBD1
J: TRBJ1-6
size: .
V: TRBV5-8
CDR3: CASSRTGRSYNSPLHF
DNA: TGTGCCAGCAGCCGGACAGGACGGTCCTATAATTCACCCCTCCACTTT

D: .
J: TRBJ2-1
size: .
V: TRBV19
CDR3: CASGKVDRGNEQFF
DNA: TGTGCCAGTGGAAAGGTTGACCGGGGAAATGAGCAGTTCTTC

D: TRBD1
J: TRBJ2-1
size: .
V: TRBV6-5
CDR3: CASRGTGGNYNEQFF
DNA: TGTGCCAGCAGAGGGACAGGGGGGAATTACAATGAGCAGTTCTTC

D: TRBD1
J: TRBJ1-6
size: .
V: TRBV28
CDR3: CASTRSGTDTSPLHF
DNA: TGTGCCAGCACACGGTCCGGGACAGACACATCACCCCTCCACTTT

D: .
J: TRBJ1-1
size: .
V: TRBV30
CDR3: CAWRAQGAEAFF
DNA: TGTGCCTGGAGGGCCCAGGGTGCTGAAGCTTTCTTT

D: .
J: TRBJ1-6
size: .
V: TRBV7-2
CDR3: CASSPDSSYNSPLHF
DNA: TGTGCCAGCAGCCCTGACAGCTCCTATAATTCACCCCTCCACTTT

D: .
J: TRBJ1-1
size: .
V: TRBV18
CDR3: CASSPAGVSMNTEAFF
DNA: TGTGCCAGCTCACCAGCGGGAGTATCCATGAACACTGAAGCTTTCTTT

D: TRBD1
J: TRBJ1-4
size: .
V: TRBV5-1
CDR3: CASSAEGDRGEKLFF
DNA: TGCGCCAGCAGCGCGGAGGGGGACAGGGGTGAAAAACTGTTTTTT

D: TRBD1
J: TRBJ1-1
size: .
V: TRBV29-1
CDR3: CSAGQGGDTEAFF
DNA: TGCAGCGCGGGACAGGGGGGGGACACTGAAGCTTTCTTT

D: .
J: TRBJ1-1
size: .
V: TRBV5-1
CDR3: CASSLKVTQRYTEAFF
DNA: TGCGCCAGCAGCTTGAAAGTCACTCAGCGATACACTGAAGCTTTCTTT

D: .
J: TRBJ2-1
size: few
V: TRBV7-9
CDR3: CASSVSGAYNEQFF
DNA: TGTGCCAGCAGCGTTAGCGGAGCCTACAATGAGCAGTTCTTC

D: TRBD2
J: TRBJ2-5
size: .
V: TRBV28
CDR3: CASSFRGGGSQETQYF
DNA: TGTGCCAGCAGTTTCCGCGGGGGGGGAAGCCAAGAGACCCAGTACTTC

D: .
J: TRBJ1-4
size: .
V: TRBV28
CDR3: CASSSLGAVDNEKLFF
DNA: TGTGCCAGCAGTAGTCTTGGGGCGGTGGATAATGAAAAACTGTTTTTT

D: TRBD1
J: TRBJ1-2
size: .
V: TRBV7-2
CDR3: CASSAPPGQGVNYGYTF
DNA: TGTGCCAGCAGCGCGCCCCCGGGACAGGGTGTTAACTATGGCTACACCTTC

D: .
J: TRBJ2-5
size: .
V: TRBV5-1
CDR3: CASKERGDEETQYF
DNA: TGCGCCAGCAAGGAGCGAGGTGACGAAGAGACCCAGTACTTC

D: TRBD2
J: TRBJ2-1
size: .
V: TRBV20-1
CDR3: CSASPFRGGINEQFF
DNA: TGCAGTGCTAGTCCGTTTCGCGGGGGGATCAATGAGCAGTTCTTC

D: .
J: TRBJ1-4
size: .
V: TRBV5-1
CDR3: CASSTSSRADEKLFF
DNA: TGCGCCAGCAGCACGAGTTCCAGGGCAGATGAAAAACTGTTTTTT

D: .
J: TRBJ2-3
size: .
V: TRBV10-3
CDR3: CAISERATVGADTQYF
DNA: TGTGCCATCAGTGAGAGGGCGACTGTGGGAGCGGATACGCAGTATTTT

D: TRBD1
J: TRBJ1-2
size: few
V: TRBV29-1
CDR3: CSVERSTGWGGYTF
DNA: TGCAGCGTTGAGCGTTCGACAGGGTGGGGAGGCTACACCTTC

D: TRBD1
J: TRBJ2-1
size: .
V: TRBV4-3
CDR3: CASSQEGRGQGAGEQFF
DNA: TGCGCCAGCAGCCAAGAAGGGCGCGGACAGGGGGCTGGTGAGCAGTTCTTC

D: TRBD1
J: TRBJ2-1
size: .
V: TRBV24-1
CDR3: CATSPQNTGGNEQFF
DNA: TGTGCCACCAGCCCACAGAATACAGGGGGCAATGAGCAGTTCTTC

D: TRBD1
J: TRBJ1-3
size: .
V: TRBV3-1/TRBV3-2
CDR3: CASSLTGGSGNTIYF
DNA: TGTGCCAGCAGCCTGACAGGGGGCTCTGGAAACACCATATATTTT

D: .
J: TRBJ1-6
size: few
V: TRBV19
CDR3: CASSIVGQNNSPLHF
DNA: TGTGCCAGTAGTATTGTAGGACAAAATAATTCACCCCTCCACTTT

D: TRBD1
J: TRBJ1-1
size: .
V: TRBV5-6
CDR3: CASSETGGLNTEAFF
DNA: TGTGCCAGCAGCGAGACAGGGGGCCTGAACACTGAAGCTTTCTTT

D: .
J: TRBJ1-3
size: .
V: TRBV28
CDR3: CASSSIQSSGNTIYF
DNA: TGTGCCAGCAGTTCTATACAGAGCTCTGGAAACACCATATATTTT

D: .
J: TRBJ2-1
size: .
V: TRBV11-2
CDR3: CASRDRVSSYNEQFF
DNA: TGTGCCAGCCGCGACAGAGTAAGCTCCTACAATGAGCAGTTCTTC

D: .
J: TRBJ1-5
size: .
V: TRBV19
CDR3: CASRHTRRGEHQPQHF
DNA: TGTGCCAGTAGACATACCAGGCGCGGGGAGCATCAGCCCCAGCATTTT

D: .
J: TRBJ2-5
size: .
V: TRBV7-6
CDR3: CASSLAGGLQTQYF
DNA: TGTGCCAGCAGCTTAGCGGGGGGGCTCCAGACCCAGTACTTC

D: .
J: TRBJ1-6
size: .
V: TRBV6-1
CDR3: CASSETSIISPLHF
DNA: TGTGCCAGCAGTGAAACAAGTATTATTTCACCCCTCCACTTT

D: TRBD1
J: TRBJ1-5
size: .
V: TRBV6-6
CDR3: CASRGQVPNQPQHF
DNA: TGTGCCAGCCGAGGACAGGTCCCCAATCAGCCCCAGCATTTT

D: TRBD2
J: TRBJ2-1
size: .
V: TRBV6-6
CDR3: CASSSPTGGSYNEQFF
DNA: TGTGCCAGCAGTTCCCCGACCGGGGGGAGTTACAATGAGCAGTTCTTC

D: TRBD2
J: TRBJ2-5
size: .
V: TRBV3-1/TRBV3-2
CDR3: CASSLSGAGETQYF
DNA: TGTGCCAGCAGCCTTAGCGGGGCAGGAGAGACCCAGTACTTC

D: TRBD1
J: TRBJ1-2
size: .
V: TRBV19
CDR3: CASNRDRATTDGYTF
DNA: TGTGCCAGTAACAGGGACAGGGCAACGACGGATGGCTACACCTTC

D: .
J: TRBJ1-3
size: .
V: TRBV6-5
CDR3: CASSQGYSGNTIYF
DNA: TGTGCCAGCAGCCAGGGGTACTCTGGAAACACCATATATTTT

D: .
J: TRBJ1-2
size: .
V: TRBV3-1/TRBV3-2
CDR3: CASSPLTDYGYTF
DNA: TGTGCCAGCAGCCCCTTGACAGACTATGGCTACACCTTC

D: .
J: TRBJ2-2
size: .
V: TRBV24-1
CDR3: CATSGRANTGELFF
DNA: TGTGCCACCAGTGGTAGAGCGAACACCGGGGAGCTGTTTTTT

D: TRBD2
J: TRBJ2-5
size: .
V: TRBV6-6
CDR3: CASSYLGTSETQYF
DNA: TGTGCCAGCAGTTATCTCGGGACTAGCGAGACCCAGTACTTC

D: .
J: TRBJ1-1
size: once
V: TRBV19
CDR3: CASQKPTGRTEAFF
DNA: TGTGCCAGCCAGAAACCGACTGGGAGGACTGAAGCTTTCTTT

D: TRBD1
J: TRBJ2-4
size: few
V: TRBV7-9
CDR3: CASSAPDRGGEGAKNIQYF
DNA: TGTGCCAGCAGCGCCCCGGACAGGGGTGGGGAGGGAGCCAAAAACATTCAGTACTTC

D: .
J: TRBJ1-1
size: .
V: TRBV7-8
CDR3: CASSFVSPTEAFF
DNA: TGTGCCAGCAGCTTCGTCTCTCCTACTGAAGCTTTCTTT

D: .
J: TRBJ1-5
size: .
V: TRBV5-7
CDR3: CASSPPRSAGAGDQPQHF
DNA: TGTGCCAGCAGTCCCCCTCGGAGTGCAGGGGCGGGGGATCAGCCCCAGCATTTT

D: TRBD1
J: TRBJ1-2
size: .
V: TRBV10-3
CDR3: CAISAGTGDHGYTF
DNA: TGTGCCATCAGTGCCGGGACAGGGGACCATGGCTACACCTTC

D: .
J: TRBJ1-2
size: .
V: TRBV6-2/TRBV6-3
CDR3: CASSYAGTPTYTF
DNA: TGTGCCAGCAGTTACGCGGGGACTCCGACCTACACCTTC

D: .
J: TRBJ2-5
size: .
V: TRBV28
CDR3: CASAARGETQYF
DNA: TGTGCCAGCGCCGCCCGGGGAGAGACCCAGTACTTC

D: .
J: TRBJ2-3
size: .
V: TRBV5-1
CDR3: CASSLDNTDTQYF
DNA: TGCGCCAGCAGCTTGGATAACACAGATACGCAGTATTTT

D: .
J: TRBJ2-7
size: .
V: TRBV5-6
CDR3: CASSLLGRHSDEQYF
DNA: TGTGCCAGCAGCTTACTAGGTCGTCACTCGGACGAGCAGTACTTC

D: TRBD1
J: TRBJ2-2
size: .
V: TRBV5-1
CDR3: CASSLGQGNTGELFF
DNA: TGCGCCAGCAGCTTGGGACAGGGGAACACCGGGGAGCTGTTTTTT

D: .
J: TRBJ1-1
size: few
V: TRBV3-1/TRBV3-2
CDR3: CASSTSSGVSTEAFF
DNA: TGTGCCAGCAGCACAAGCAGCGGAGTGAGCACTGAAGCTTTCTTT

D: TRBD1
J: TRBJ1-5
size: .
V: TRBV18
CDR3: CASSQTGGSNQPQHF
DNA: TGTGCCAGCTCCCAGACAGGGGGAAGCAATCAGCCCCAGCATTTT

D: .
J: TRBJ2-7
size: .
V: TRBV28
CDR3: CASSIQDSYEQYF
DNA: TGTGCCAGCAGTATCCAAGACAGCTACGAGCAGTACTTC

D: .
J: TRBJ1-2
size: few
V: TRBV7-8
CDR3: CASSLAEGDYGYTF
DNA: TGTGCCAGCAGCTTAGCGGAGGGAGACTATGGCTACACCTTC

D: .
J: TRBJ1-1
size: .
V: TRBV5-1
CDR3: CASSEQGNTEAFF
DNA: TGCGCCAGCAGCGAGCAGGGAAACACTGAAGCTTTCTTT